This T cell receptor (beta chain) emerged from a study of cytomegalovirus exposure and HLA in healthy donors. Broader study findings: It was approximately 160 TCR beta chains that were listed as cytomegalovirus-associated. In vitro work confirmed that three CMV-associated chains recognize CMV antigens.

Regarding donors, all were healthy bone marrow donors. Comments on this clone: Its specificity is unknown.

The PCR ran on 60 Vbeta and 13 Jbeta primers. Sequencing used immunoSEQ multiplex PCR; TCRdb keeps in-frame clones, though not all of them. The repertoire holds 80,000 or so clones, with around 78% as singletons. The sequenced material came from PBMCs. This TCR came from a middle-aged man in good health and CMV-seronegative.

The CDR3 DNA follows: TGTGCCAGCAGCTTACTCCCGACAGGAACGGGCTATGGCTACACCTTC. This sequence encodes CASSLLPTGTGYGYTF. The chain combines TRBV5-6 with TRBJ1-2, with a weak D call TRBD1 (6 bases). V shed 2 bases and J shed 4 bases, with 18 bases lying between them. The CDR3 covers 16 residues. Germline V lookup: CDR1 SGHDT, CDR2 YYEEEE.